This entry is about one T cell receptor beta chain. The entry originates in a study of blood T cell repertoires in COVID-19. Study-level information: COVID-19 samples, acute and convalescent, were from the United States, Italy and Spain.

The J segment lost 3 bases and the V segment lost 4 bases, leaving 6 bases of the junction unmatched. The CDR3 contains 15 residues. Germline V CDR1 and CDR2: LGHDT, YNNKEL (reference sequence). The table came from immunoSEQ multiplex PCR; TCRdb's copy has only in-frame clones and leaves some out. The sample has 25,000 to 30,000 clones; over 75% are singletons. The sequencing sample was made of peripheral blood. The TCR was taken from a man aged 65-85 years with active COVID-19. The chain is built from TRBV3-1 (or the pseudogene TRBV3-2) and TRBJ2-3; 8 nucleotides align to TRBD1. DNA for the CDR3: TGTGCCAGCAGCCCAAGGACAGGGAGGACAGATACGCAGTATTTT. Translation: CASSPRTGRTDTQYF.